These 13 T cell receptor beta chains originate from one sample sequenced in a study of T cells in Graves' hyperthyroidism and ophthalmopathy. RNA transcripts gave rise to amplified TCR beta CDR3 regions. The TCR CDR3 was amplified in a first-round RT-PCR using the HTBI primer set. TCRdb fed the multiplex PCR reads into MiXCR, producing one record per CDR3 protein. This table has about 640,000 distinct CDR3 sequences, about 20% appearing once. The sample taken for sequencing was blood. All receptors derive from a young man with Graves' ophthalmopathy.

This clonotype occurred a few times. The chain links TRBV15 to TRBJ1-6; no firm D call. Germline CDR1 and CDR2: LNHNV and YYDKDF (reference sequence). V lost 1 base and J 5 bases, leaving 3 bases between the germline ends. The CDR3 runs to 13 residues. The CDR3 region has the DNA TGTGCCACCAGCAGAGGGAATAATTCACCCCTCCACTTT. Amino acid sequence: CATSRGNNSPLHF.

This clonotype was seen ten or more times. The chain combines TRBV12-3 or TRBV12-4 with TRBJ1-1, with a possible D match to TRBD1 (5 bases). Trimming stripped 3 bases from V and 4 bases from J, with 12 bases between. The CDR3 extends over 14 amino acids. CDR3 in DNA: TGTGCCAGCAGTTTTTGGGGGATGGGCACTGAAGCTTTCTTT. Protein sequence: CASSFWGMGTEAFF.

V and J are TRBV27 and TRBJ2-1, with TRBD1 matching over 9 bases. V shed 6 bases and J 7 bases; nucleotides not matched to a gene: 7. CDR3 length: 14 residues. The germline CDR1 and CDR2 sequences are MNHEY and SMNVEV (reference sequence). CDR3 sequence reads: CASSRTGAINEQFF. CDR3 nucleotide sequence: TGTGCCAGCAGCCGGACAGGGGCGATAAATGAGCAGTTCTTC.

This clonotype was seen more than once but under ten times. The genes are TRBV20-1 and TRBJ2-2; D may match TRBD1 or TRBD2 (6 bases each). The CDR3 consists of 16 residues. Trimming shortened V by 1 base and J by 0 bases, and 12 bases separated the two germline ends. Germline V gene lookup returns CDR1 DFQATT and CDR2 SNEGSKA (reference sequence). This chain's CDR3 is CSARGGGPPNTGELFF. CDR3 coding DNA: TGCAGTGCTAGAGGAGGGGGGCCTCCGAACACCGGGGAGCTGTTTTTT.

This clonotype came up a few times. The V and J genes are TRBV12-3 or TRBV12-4 and TRBJ2-2; 10 bases are shared with TRBD2. The junction had 7 bases not matched to a gene; V was cut back by 6 bases and J by 6 bases. This CDR3 has 15 amino acids. CDR3 loop: CASSRLAGGAGELFF. The CDR3 bases are TGTGCCAGCAGCCGACTAGCGGGCGGAGCCGGGGAGCTGTTTTTT.

V is TRBV6-1 and J is TRBJ2-7; D may be TRBD1 or TRBD2 (5 bases each). Trimming removed 8 bases from V and 3 bases from J, with 20 bases in between. CDR1 and CDR2 (germline): MNHNS, SASEGT. The CDR3 contains 15 residues. The CDR3 reads CASSPRWDVYYEQYF. The CDR3 coding sequence is TGTGCCAGCTCCCCTAGATGGGACGTGTACTACGAGCAGTACTTC.

The chain links TRBV28 to TRBJ1-1; 12 bases map to TRBD1. The CDR3 is 17 residues long. V was pared by 4 bases and J by 1 base, with 7 bases of the junction left unmatched. CDR1 and CDR2 from the germline V gene are MDHEN and SYDVKM. This chain's CDR3 is CASSWGTGGIGNTEAFF. The CDR3 DNA reads TGTGCCAGCAGTTGGGGGACAGGGGGCATTGGGAACACTGAAGCTTTCTTT.

The chain joins TRBV12-3 or TRBV12-4 to TRBJ1-5, with unresolved D. This CDR3 is built from 13 residues. V gave up 6 bases and J gave up 3 bases, with 9 bases separating them. The CDR3 coding sequence is TGTGCCAGCAGCCTAAGTCACAATCAGCCCCAGCATTTT. It specifies CASSLSHNQPQHF.

The genes are TRBV6-6 and TRBJ2-7; D may be TRBD2 (5 bases). The CDR3 has 17 residues. The germline V gene encodes CDR1 MNHNY and CDR2 SVGAGI (reference sequence). Trimming removed 2 bases from V and 0 bases from J, with 17 bases in between. CDR3: CASSYAPSSDYSYEQYF. The CDR3 DNA reads as TGTGCCAGCAGTTACGCACCGAGCAGCGACTACTCCTACGAGCAGTACTTC.

The rearrangement uses TRBV2 and TRBJ2-3, with 7 bases lining up with TRBD1. The junction had 3 bases not matched to a gene; V was cut back by 3 bases and J by 0 bases. The CDR3 sequence is 15 residues long. CDR1 is SNHLY, CDR2 FYNNEI, per germline. CDR3 loop: CASSDRGMSTDTQYF. The CDR3 bases are TGTGCCAGCAGTGACAGGGGGATGAGCACAGATACGCAGTATTTT.

As for this clonotype: An end of the junction does not agree with germline; a read error may underlie this. This chain links TRBV24-1 with TRBJ2-2, with 7 nucleotides matching TRBD1. Germline CDR1 KGHDR, CDR2 SFDVKD. The CDR3 spans 18 residues. CDR3 region: CATSGLQSQGSNTGELFF. The CDR3 region has the DNA TGTGCCACCAGTGGTTTGCAATCACAGGGGTCGAACACCGGGGAGCTGTTTTTT.

J is TRBJ1-2 and V is TRBV5-1; the match to TRBD1 covers 8 bases. This CDR3 is built from 13 residues. CDR1 and CDR2 (germline): SGHRS, YFSETQ. V gave up 4 bases and J gave up 8 bases; unmatched junction bases: 7. The CDR3 DNA reads TGCGCCAGCAGCAGCGACCCAGGGGGCGGCTACACCTTC. This translates into CASSSDPGGGYTF.

For this clonotype: This may come from a read error, since a much larger clone is one base off. The conserved closing phenylalanine or tryptophan is absent in this CDR3, likely reflecting a read error. V and J are TRBV27 and TRBJ2-7; D ambiguous. The CDR3 runs 14 residues. Trimming took off 5 bases at V and 0 bases at J, with 11 bases between the two ends. Per the germline V gene, CDR1 is MNHEY and CDR2 is SMNVEV (reference sequence). The CDR3 region has the DNA TGTGCCAGCAGTCTGAATCTAGGCTCCTACGAGCAGTACCTC. It encodes CASSLNLGSYEQYL.